The next 3 T cell receptor beta chains were all read from a single sample in a study of T cells after yellow fever vaccination. TCRdb re-derived calls from the 5' RACE reads in MiXCR, one entry per CDR3 protein. The sample records tens of thousands of distinct CDR3 sequences, under 9.5% being singletons. The sequenced sample was CD8+ T cells sorted from PBMCs, obtained 9 to 10 days after the first yellow fever vaccination. Every receptor here comes from a man aged 18 to 35 who received the YFV17D yellow fever vaccine.

The chain combines TRBV5-5 with TRBJ2-7; D is possibly TRBD2 (5 bases). This CDR3 is built from 13 residues. Germline V gene lookup returns CDR1 SGHKS and CDR2 YYEKEE (reference sequence). The V end lost 5 bases, the J end lost 2 bases, and 11 bases lay between the germline ends. The CDR3 region is CASRVRGTYEQYF. Written as DNA, the CDR3 is TGTGCCAGCAGGGTACGGGGAACCTACGAGCAGTACTTC.

This clonotype was found a few times. The rearrangement links TRBV6-5 to TRBJ1-4; D call uncertain. CDR3 length: 14 amino acids. Germline V gene lookup returns CDR1 MNHEY and CDR2 SVGAGI. With 3 bases removed from V and 2 bases from J, the gap between germline ends came to 7 bases. DNA of the CDR3: TGTGCCAGCAGTTATACAACTACTAATGAAAAACTGTTTTTT. Translation gives CASSYTTTNEKLFF.

The chain joins TRBV4-1 to TRBJ2-3; 10 bases are a match to TRBD1. The CDR3 extends over 16 amino acids. Germline lookup yields CDR1 MGHRA and CDR2 YSYEKL. Losses at the gene ends were 2 bases for V and 1 base for J; bases not matched to a gene: 3. The CDR3 DNA reads TGCGCCAGCAGCCAATCCGGGACAGGGGGCACAGATACGCAGTATTTT. Its translation: CASSQSGTGGTDTQYF.